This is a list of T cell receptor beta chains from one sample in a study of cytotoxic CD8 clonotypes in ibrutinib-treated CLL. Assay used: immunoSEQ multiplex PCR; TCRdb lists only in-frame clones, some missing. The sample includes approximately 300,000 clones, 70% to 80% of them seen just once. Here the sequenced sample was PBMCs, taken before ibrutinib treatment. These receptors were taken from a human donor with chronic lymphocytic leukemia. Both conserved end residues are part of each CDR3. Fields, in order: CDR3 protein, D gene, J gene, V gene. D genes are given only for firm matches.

CDR3aa: CASSGREGLGEQYF
d_gene: TRBD2
j_gene: TRBJ2-7
v_gene: TRBV2

CDR3aa: CAWSSRSSGELFF
d_gene: NA
j_gene: TRBJ2-2
v_gene: TRBV30

CDR3aa: CASSRGRETQYF
d_gene: NA
j_gene: TRBJ2-5
v_gene: TRBV19

CDR3aa: CASSLALGHTNYGYTF
d_gene: NA
j_gene: TRBJ1-2
v_gene: TRBV7-9

CDR3aa: CASSPTRQETQYF
d_gene: NA
j_gene: TRBJ2-5
v_gene: TRBV6-5

CDR3aa: CAWRADRLWYYEQYF
d_gene: NA
j_gene: TRBJ2-7
v_gene: TRBV30

CDR3aa: CASSQQRTSGLYAYEQYF
d_gene: TRBD2
j_gene: TRBJ2-7
v_gene: TRBV4-1

CDR3aa: CASRSRGLRYGYTF
d_gene: NA
j_gene: TRBJ1-2
v_gene: TRBV21-1

CDR3aa: CASSLRSYYNEQFF
d_gene: NA
j_gene: TRBJ2-1
v_gene: TRBV14

CDR3aa: CASSLRGHEQFF
d_gene: NA
j_gene: TRBJ2-1
v_gene: TRBV7-9

CDR3aa: CASSLRAGTSGSSYEQYF
d_gene: TRBD2
j_gene: TRBJ2-7
v_gene: TRBV7-2

CDR3aa: CASSWDRDTGELFF
d_gene: TRBD1
j_gene: TRBJ2-2
v_gene: TRBV5-1

CDR3aa: CASSLLPGGIYEQYF
d_gene: TRBD1
j_gene: TRBJ2-7
v_gene: TRBV14

CDR3aa: CASSAQGMGEKLFF
d_gene: TRBD1
j_gene: TRBJ1-4
v_gene: TRBV9

CDR3aa: CASSLPGQFYSDTQYF
d_gene: NA
j_gene: TRBJ2-3
v_gene: TRBV7-8

CDR3aa: CASSLSRQGAWETQYF
d_gene: TRBD1
j_gene: TRBJ2-5
v_gene: TRBV11-2

CDR3aa: CASSFAGRTGELFF
d_gene: NA
j_gene: TRBJ2-2
v_gene: TRBV7-2

CDR3aa: CSVGGGFPDTQYF
d_gene: NA
j_gene: TRBJ2-3
v_gene: TRBV29-1

CDR3aa: CASSLTGGPYETQYF
d_gene: TRBD2
j_gene: TRBJ2-5
v_gene: TRBV7-3

CDR3aa: CASSSGSQRHEKLFF
d_gene: NA
j_gene: TRBJ1-4
v_gene: TRBV7-2

CDR3aa: CASSDSRGEQFF
d_gene: NA
j_gene: TRBJ2-1
v_gene: TRBV2

CDR3aa: CASPPGWLAGILTDTQYF
d_gene: TRBD2
j_gene: TRBJ2-3
v_gene: TRBV28

CDR3aa: CASSLGLAGDTQYF
d_gene: NA
j_gene: TRBJ2-3
v_gene: TRBV7-2

CDR3aa: CASSWAFASGSREQFF
d_gene: TRBD2
j_gene: TRBJ2-1
v_gene: TRBV5-1

CDR3aa: CSVATGYNNYGYTF
d_gene: NA
j_gene: TRBJ1-2
v_gene: TRBV29-1

CDR3aa: CASSLARTSGTPYEQYF
d_gene: TRBD2
j_gene: TRBJ2-7
v_gene: TRBV7-9

CDR3aa: CASSGGWGTEAFF
d_gene: NA
j_gene: TRBJ1-1
v_gene: TRBV9

CDR3aa: CAISESRRDGYTF
d_gene: NA
j_gene: TRBJ1-2
v_gene: TRBV10-3